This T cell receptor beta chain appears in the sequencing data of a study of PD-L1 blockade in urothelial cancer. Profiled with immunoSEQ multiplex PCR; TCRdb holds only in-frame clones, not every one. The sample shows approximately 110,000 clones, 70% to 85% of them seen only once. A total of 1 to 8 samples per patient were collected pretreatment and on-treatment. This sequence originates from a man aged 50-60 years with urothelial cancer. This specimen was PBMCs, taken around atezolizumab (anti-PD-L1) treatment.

The CDR3 DNA reads TGTGCCAGTAGTAGCCTCCCTAGCGGGAGGTCCTACAATGAGCAGTTCTTC. Protein: CASSSLPSGRSYNEQFF. The chain couples TRBV19 to TRBJ2-1, with 11 bases matching TRBD2. Germline values: CDR1 LNHDA, CDR2 SQIVND (reference sequence). The CDR3 totals 17 residues. V shed 4 bases, J shed 1 base, and the junction held 6 bases outside the gene matches.